The present TCR beta chain was sequenced within a study of cytomegalovirus exposure and HLA in healthy donors. Study at large: When 300 to 400 donors were genotyped, roughly 82% of them were found to fall in the Caucasian-associated ancestry cluster.

Study outcomes and limitations: The classifier, whose performance was assessed in both the original and validation cohorts, reportedly diagnosed cytomegalovirus status with high specificity and sensitivity. A later analysis linked a missense DCLRE1C variant to TCR beta V- and J-gene trimming. Most subjects had HLA-A and HLA-B alleles reportedly predicted accurately by TCR beta sequences.

With 2 bases removed from V and 5 bases from J, the gap between germline ends came to 11 bases. The CDR3 consists of 14 residues. Germline V gives CDR1 SGHTS, CDR2 YDEGEE. Regarding this clone: The target antigen is unknown.

13 Jbeta primers and 60 Vbeta primers were used for the PCR. TCRdb keeps only in-frame clones here, not all; method: immunoSEQ multiplex PCR. The data hold about 190,000 clones, with around 75% observed a single time. J is TRBJ1-5 and V is TRBV5-8; TRBD1 is a possible D gene (6 bases). The sequence came from a woman aged 50 to 60 in good health and CMV-seronegative. Sequences were obtained from PBMCs. The CDR3 coding sequence is TGTGCCAGCAGCTTAGCAGGGGTGGATCAGCCCCAGCATTTT. Its translation: CASSLAGVDQPQHF.